Below are 9 T cell receptor beta chains sequenced from a single sample in a study of CD8 T cells in Susac syndrome. When the RNA was reverse transcribed, random hexamers were used with an input of roughly 0.5 to 1 ug. MiXCR, applied by TCRdb to the immunoSEQ multiplex PCR reads, yields one record per CDR3 protein. The sample lists approximately 190,000 distinct CDR3 sequences, approximately 96% seen once, with 0.098% in the top ten. Sequencing was done on a sample of CD4+ T cells from PBMCs. All receptors come from a human donor with Susac syndrome.

The rearrangement joins TRBV29-1 to TRBJ1-1, with a weak D call TRBD1 (6 bases). The CDR3 sequence is 12 residues long. Trimming left V 7 bases short and J 2 bases short, with 11 bases between. Germline values: CDR1 SQVTM, CDR2 ANQGSEA. CDR3 coding DNA: TGCAGCGCCGCAGGGGCAAACACTGAAGCTTTCTTT. As protein: CSAAGANTEAFF.

The chain combines TRBV3-1 with TRBJ1-5; 7 nucleotides match TRBD1. The CDR3 runs 13 residues. Germline values: CDR1 LGHDT, CDR2 YNNKEL (reference sequence). With V trimmed by 9 bases and J by 3 bases, 5 bases remained unmatched. The CDR3 loop reads CASGQALNQPQHF. CDR3 coding DNA: TGTGCCAGTGGACAGGCTCTCAATCAGCCCCAGCATTTT.

The rearrangement uses TRBV11-2 and TRBJ2-2, with a weak D call TRBD1 (6 bases). The CDR3 sequence is 15 residues long. The germline CDR1 and CDR2 sequences are SGHAT and FQNNGV. With 0 bases removed from V and 9 bases from J, the gap between germline ends came to 14 bases. The CDR3 nucleotides read TGTGCCAGCAGCTTAGATACAGGGTACGGCCGGGAGCTGTTTTTT. As protein: CASSLDTGYGRELFF.

Written as DNA, the CDR3 is TGTGCCAGCAGCTTAAGTCCCTTCAGGGAGCTGTTTTTT. Translated, it gives CASSLSPFRELFF. V and J are TRBV7-3 and TRBJ2-2, with unresolved D. Germline V lookup: CDR1 SGHTA, CDR2 FQGTGA. This CDR3 has 13 residues. The V end lost 1 base, the J end lost 9 bases, and 9 bases lay between the germline ends.

The V gene is TRBV4-3, the J gene TRBJ2-7; D not certain. CDR1 and CDR2 from the germline V gene are LGHNA and YSLEER. The CDR3 length is 14 residues. V lost 3 bases and J 2 bases, leaving 11 bases between the germline ends. The CDR3 spells CASSQTLTTYEQYF. DNA for the CDR3: TGCGCCAGCAGCCAGACACTAACTACCTACGAGCAGTACTTC.

V is TRBV30 and J is TRBJ1-1; D possibly corresponds to TRBD1 (5 bases). The CDR3 has 14 amino acids. The germline gives CDR1 GTSNPN, CDR2 SVGIG (reference sequence). V lost 3 bases and J 1 base, leaving 12 bases between the germline ends. The CDR3 DNA follows: TGTGCCTGGAGCTCGGGACGGAGGAACACTGAAGCTTTCTTT. This sequence encodes CAWSSGRRNTEAFF.

The chain uses TRBV19 and TRBJ1-5, with D uncertain. Looked up from germline, CDR1 is LNHDA and CDR2 is SQIVND (reference sequence). The length of the CDR3 is 13 residues. V was trimmed by 2 bases and J by 3 bases, leaving 5 bases between them. The CDR3: CASSIRINQPQHF. In nucleotides, the CDR3 is TGTGCCAGTAGTATACGGATCAATCAGCCCCAGCATTTT.

The rearrangement links TRBV6-1 to TRBJ1-1; TRBD1 is a possible D gene (5 bases). Germline values: CDR1 MNHNS, CDR2 SASEGT. The CDR3 covers 13 residues. Trimming removed 7 bases from V and 1 base from J, with 10 bases in between. CDR3: CASMGPTNTEAFF. The DNA of the CDR3 is TGTGCCAGCATGGGACCGACGAACACTGAAGCTTTCTTT.

This sequence joins TRBV13 and TRBJ2-6; no firm D call. The CDR3 spans 14 residues. Germline CDR1 reads PRHDT; CDR2 reads FYEKMQ (reference sequence). With 3 bases removed from V and 0 bases from J, the gap between germline ends came to 3 bases. The CDR3 region is CASSFLSGANVLTF. In DNA form, the CDR3 reads TGTGCCAGCAGCTTCCTCTCTGGGGCCAACGTCCTGACTTTC.